This entry is about one T cell receptor (beta chain). The data were taken from a study of identical twins. TCRdb re-called the 5' RACE reads through MiXCR, storing one row per CDR3 protein. This sample carries roughly 230,000 distinct CDR3 sequences, approximately 8.3% of them seen once, and the ten largest clones take over 2.5%. Separately, the same data were catalogued under a study of yellow fever vaccine responses in identical twins.

Sequenced input: CD8+ T cells sorted from blood. The clonotype originates from a woman between 18 and 29 years old in good health.

In DNA form, the CDR3 reads TGTGCCAGCAGCCCAGTCACTAGCGGGGGGGCCGGGGCCAAAAACATTCAGTACTTC. Residues: CASSPVTSGGAGAKNIQYF. The chain uses TRBV11-1 and TRBJ2-4, with TRBD2 matching over 13 bases. Per the germline V gene, CDR1 is SGHAT and CDR2 is FQDESV (reference sequence). The CDR3 is 19 amino acids. The V segment lost 5 bases and the J segment 1 base; nucleotides outside the gene matches: 11.